The 16 T cell receptor beta chains below come from one sample, sequenced in a study. MiXCR was run by TCRdb on the RT-PCR reads, yielding one entry per CDR3 protein. The data contain hundreds of thousands of distinct CDR3 sequences, approximately 14% of them singletons. Sequenced sample: memory CD4+ T cells from blood. The source is a female donor in good health, serving as a healthy control.

The chain employs TRBV6-5 and TRBJ2-3; possible D gene TRBD2, 5 bases. This CDR3 contains 16 residues. Trimming took off 6 bases at V and 3 bases at J, with 19 bases between the two ends. The germline gives CDR1 MNHEY, CDR2 SVGAGI. The CDR3 is CASRSLTRRVTDTQYF. The CDR3 coding sequence is TGTGCCAGCAGATCTCTAACTAGAAGGGTTACAGATACGCAGTATTTT.

The genes are TRBV27 and TRBJ1-3, with D perhaps TRBD1 (5 bases). V gave up 4 bases and J gave up 0 bases, with 10 bases separating them. Germline-derived CDR1 and CDR2 are MNHEY and SMNVEV (reference sequence). The CDR3 spans 15 residues. The DNA for the CDR3 is TGTGCCAGCAGTTCCCTCAGGGTCTCTGGAAACACCATATATTTT. Encoded protein: CASSSLRVSGNTIYF.

In its sample, this clonotype was seen a few times. The chain recombines TRBV6-2 or TRBV6-3 with TRBJ1-6, with 7 bases aligning to TRBD1. The germline gives CDR1 MNHEY, CDR2 SVGEGT. The junction had 7 bases not matched to a gene; V was cut back by 6 bases and J by 5 bases. This CDR3 is 15 amino acids long. CDR3 in amino acids: CASRIQGTNNSPLHF. As DNA, the CDR3 is TGTGCCAGCAGAATACAGGGGACCAATAATTCACCCCTCCACTTT.

Many counts were recorded for this clonotype. The chain joins TRBV10-3 to TRBJ2-1; possible D gene TRBD2, 5 bases. Germline-derived CDR1 and CDR2 are ENHRY and SYGVKD. V lost 4 bases and J 12 bases, leaving 19 bases between the germline ends. The CDR3 loop spans 14 amino acids. CDR3 protein: CAISVELGNSGQFF. CDR3 coding DNA: TGTGCCATCAGTGTAGAACTAGGCAACAGCGGGCAGTTCTTC.

The table lists this clonotype with a few counts. V and J are TRBV24-1 and TRBJ2-3; 7 nucleotides agree with TRBD1. Germline lookup yields CDR1 KGHDR and CDR2 SFDVKD. CDR3 length equals 16 residues. V trimming: 3 bases; J trimming: 4 bases; junction bases outside the gene matches: 9. The DNA for the CDR3 is TGTGCCACCAGTGATCCGACAGGGAATCAAGCAGATACGCAGTATTTT. Translation: CATSDPTGNQADTQYF.

This clonotype was found a few times. The V and J genes are TRBV7-3 and TRBJ2-7, with TRBD2 matching 7 bases. CDR3 length: 15 amino acids. The V and J ends lost 2 bases and 0 bases, in that order; junction bases with no gene match: 4. Germline V CDR1 and CDR2: SGHTA, FQGTGA. CDR3 in amino acids: CASSLGGESSYEQYF. CDR3 nucleotide sequence: TGTGCCAGCAGCTTAGGGGGGGAAAGCTCCTACGAGCAGTACTTC.

This sequence joins TRBV25-1 and TRBJ1-2; D remains ambiguous. The CDR3 runs 15 residues. Deletions cut 2 bases from V and 4 bases from J, with 14 bases between. Germline CDR1 is MGHDK and CDR2 is SYGVNS. The CDR3: CASSEAGPHLYGYTF. Written as DNA, the CDR3 is TGTGCCAGCAGTGAAGCCGGGCCCCACCTCTATGGCTACACCTTC.

This clonotype was counted a few times. V is TRBV7-3 and J is TRBJ2-1; 7 positions agree with TRBD2. The germline CDR1 and CDR2 sequences are SGHTA and FQGTGA. The CDR3 has 15 residues. Trimming at V came to 2 bases and at J to 5 bases, leaving 6 bases not matched to a gene. The chain's CDR3 is CASSLGGGWNNEQFF. The CDR3 nucleotides are TGTGCCAGCAGCTTAGGCGGGGGTTGGAACAATGAGCAGTTCTTC.

This clonotype has just a few counts. V gene TRBV6-2 or TRBV6-3 combines with J gene TRBJ2-6; D is possibly TRBD1 (6 bases). CDR3 length: 17 residues. Deletions cut 2 bases from V and 0 bases from J, with 11 bases between. CDR1 MNHEY and CDR2 SVGEGT come from the germline V gene. In DNA form, the CDR3 reads TGTGCCAGCAGTTACGCCGGACAGACCTCTGGGGCCAACGTCCTGACTTTC. Its protein is CASSYAGQTSGANVLTF.

This clonotype was counted at least ten times. The V call is TRBV6-6, the J call TRBJ2-3; 12 positions match TRBD1. Germline V lookup: CDR1 MNHNY, CDR2 SVGAGI (reference sequence). Trimming took 6 bases from V and 7 from J; bases not matched to a gene: 8. This CDR3 has 15 amino acids. This chain's CDR3 is CASSDPGQGAHTQYF. CDR3 DNA: TGTGCCAGCAGCGACCCGGGACAGGGGGCGCATACGCAGTATTTT.

This sequence joins TRBV7-2 and TRBJ2-7, with 11 bases identical to TRBD2. Trimming took 5 bases from V and 2 from J; bases not matched to a gene: 5. This CDR3 contains 15 residues. CDR1 and CDR2 (germline): SGHTA, FQGNSA. The CDR3 DNA is TGTGCCAGCAGCGACCGACTAGCGGGGACCTACGAGCAGTACTTC. Translating gives CASSDRLAGTYEQYF.

This clonotype was detected only a few times. The CDR3 here is CASRGSTYNSPLHF. CDR3 nucleotides: TGTGCCAGCAGGGGCAGTACCTATAATTCACCCCTCCACTTT. This chain joins TRBV12-3 or TRBV12-4 and TRBJ1-6; D not certain. The CDR3 covers 14 residues. V was clipped by 6 bases and J by 2 bases, with 8 bases between them.

The chain has TRBV20-1 and TRBJ2-5, with 10 bases fitting TRBD2. The V segment lost 2 bases and the J segment 12 bases; nucleotides outside the gene matches: 12. This CDR3 contains 14 residues. Germline V gene sequence: CDR1 DFQATT, CDR2 SNEGSKA (reference sequence). CDR3 in amino acids: CSARTRGLASVKYF. CDR3 coding DNA: TGCAGTGCTAGAACAAGGGGACTAGCGTCGGTAAAGTACTTC.

This chain links TRBV2 with TRBJ1-1, with D perhaps TRBD1 (5 bases). Germline V gene lookup returns CDR1 SNHLY and CDR2 FYNNEI. V was pared by 2 bases and J by 6 bases, with 16 bases between. The CDR3 is made up of 15 amino acids. The CDR3 protein is CASSERDLLDPEAFF. The CDR3 nucleotides read TGTGCCAGCAGTGAACGGGACCTCCTGGACCCTGAAGCTTTCTTT.

This rearrangement joins TRBV7-3 to TRBJ2-3, with D maybe TRBD2 (5 bases). The germline gives CDR1 SGHTA, CDR2 FQGTGA. V was shortened by 5 bases and J by 6 bases, with 15 bases between the two germline ends. The CDR3 loop spans 14 amino acids. CDR3 sequence reads: CASSASVEGDTQYF. The CDR3, as DNA: TGTGCCAGCAGCGCCAGCGTAGAGGGTGATACGCAGTATTTT. Filled out from reference TRBV7-3 and TRBJ2-3, the complete variable domain reads GAGVSQTPSNKVTEKGKYVELRCDPISGHTALYWYRQSLGQGPEFLIYFQGTGAADDSGLPNDRFFAVRPEGSVSTLKIQRTERGDSAVYLCASSASVEGDTQYFGPGTRLTVL.

This clonotype was detected many times. V and J are TRBV10-3 and TRBJ1-2; possibly TRBD1 for D (5 bases). CDR1 ENHRY and CDR2 SYGVKD come from the germline V gene. The V gene lost 3 bases and the J gene lost 8 bases, with 22 bases spanning the gap. The CDR3 is made up of 16 amino acids. CDR3 nucleotides: TGTGCCATCAGTGACCCAACCGACAGTCCTGAGGGGGGCTACACCTTC. Translating gives CAISDPTDSPEGGYTF.